This T cell receptor beta chain appears in the sequencing data of a study of vaccination effects on CD4 cells after COVID-19. Study observations and caveats: The vaccine-induced clones of healthy vaccinees included only 1 of 255 that cross-reacted with common cold coronaviruses. Infection-derived and vaccine-derived clones contracted markedly late after vaccination.

This CDR3 region has 13 residues. CDR1 SGHTA and CDR2 FQGNSA come from the germline V gene. V was cut by 3 bases and J by 6 bases, with 11 bases left in between. Here immunoSEQ multiplex PCR was the method, and the copy in TCRdb shows in-frame clones only, minus some. The sample holds around 24,000 clones, about three quarters seen once. Remarks on this clone: The antigen is unknown.

After expansion with viral peptide pools in the ViraFEST assay, antigen-specific CD4+ T cells were sequenced. Cultured cells yielded isolated CD4+ T cells after roughly 11 days. Two-dose vaccination with either BNT162b2 or mRNA-1273 was given to the participants. No vaccinee had earlier SARS-CoV-2 infection, and nucleocapsid antibodies were negative. A density of around 2 million PBMC per well was used; these cells were cultured with about 10 IU/ml IL-2 and around 10 ug/ml peptides. The sequenced sample was CD4+ T cells from PBMCs cultured with SARS-CoV-2 spike peptides, obtained after COVID-19 vaccination. The TCR comes from a human donor who received a COVID-19 vaccine. Some clones in this sample may be carry-over from other donors' samples. The genes are TRBV7-2 and TRBJ1-2, with D tentatively TRBD1 (6 bases). The CDR3 spells CASSLDRNHGYTF. CDR3 sequence (DNA): TGTGCCAGCAGCTTGGACAGAAACCATGGCTACACCTTC. The full variable domain, with the rest looked up from reference TRBV7-2 and TRBJ1-2, is GAGVSQSPSNKVTEKGKDVELRCDPISGHTALYWYRQSLGQGLEFLIYFQGNSAPDKSGLPSDRFSAERTGGSVSTLTIQRTQQEDSAVYLCASSLDRNHGYTFGSGTRLTVV.